This TCR beta chain was found in a study of response to subunit inactivated influenza vaccine. TCRdb processed the RT-PCR reads anew with MiXCR; each CDR3 protein has one entry. The sample lists about 620,000 distinct CDR3 sequences; about 11% were seen once. Germline V gene lookup returns CDR1 SEHNR and CDR2 FQNEAQ (reference sequence). The length of the CDR3 is 13 residues. V was cut by 5 bases and J by 5 bases, with 11 bases left in between. In addition, the sample was reused for a study of T cells expressing NK-cell markers. That source adds: Beta-chain TCR cDNA was generated via 5'RACE template switching with UMIs.

The chain carries TRBV7-9 and TRBJ2-3, with no clear D. Sample: PBMCs from blood, taken on the day of vaccination. This clonotype originated in a man in his forties or fifties who received an inactivated influenza vaccine. The CDR3 sequence: CASSTSTGDTQYF. The CDR3 DNA reads as TGTGCCAGCAGCACAAGCACTGGAGATACGCAGTATTTT.